These T cell receptor beta chains were read from a single sample in a study of cytomegalovirus exposure and HLA in healthy donors. The repertoire was sequenced with immunoSEQ multiplex PCR; TCRdb's copy has only in-frame clones and lacks some. The repertoire consists of around 150,000 clones, with approximately 86% occurring once and the leading ten covering almost 2%. Sequenced sample: PBMCs. The receptors here all came from a woman aged 18 to 35 in good health and CMV-seronegative. Both conserved end residues are part of each CDR3. Each record gives: CDR3 DNA, CDR3 protein, J gene, V gene, clone size, D gene. The D gene is left open where the match is weak. Clone sizes are given selectively: once, few, many, or a class where the clone is expanded.

CDR3nt: TGCGCCAGCAGCCCCAGGGCCCTCCAACCCTACGAGCAGTACTTC; CDR3aa: CASSPRALQPYEQYF; j_gene: TRBJ2-7; v_gene: TRBV5-1; abundance: -; d_gene: -
CDR3nt: TGTGCAAGTCGCTTAAAATTCATCCGACTAGCGGGATTCTTCGACGAGCAGTACTTC; CDR3aa: CASRLKFIRLAGFFDEQYF; j_gene: TRBJ2-7; v_gene: TRBV12-2; abundance: -; d_gene: -
CDR3nt: TGCAGCGTGGCCGGAGGGGAGGAAACTGAAGCTTTCTTT; CDR3aa: CSVAGGEETEAFF; j_gene: TRBJ1-1; v_gene: TRBV29-1; abundance: -; d_gene: -
CDR3nt: TGTGCCTGGAGTGTAACGTCCTACTTTGCGAACACCGGGGAGCTGTTTTTT; CDR3aa: CAWSVTSYFANTGELFF; j_gene: TRBJ2-2; v_gene: TRBV30; abundance: -; d_gene: -
CDR3nt: TGTGCCAGCAGTTCTATGGGGGGGAACACTGAAGCTTTCTTT; CDR3aa: CASSSMGGNTEAFF; j_gene: TRBJ1-1; v_gene: TRBV28; abundance: once; d_gene: -
CDR3nt: TGTGCCACAACATCGAGACAGGGACTAGCCTACGAGCAGTACTTC; CDR3aa: CATTSRQGLAYEQYF; j_gene: TRBJ2-7; v_gene: TRBV2; abundance: -; d_gene: -
CDR3nt: TGTGCCACAACAGGGCTAGTTGACACCGGGGAGCTGTTTTTT; CDR3aa: CATTGLVDTGELFF; j_gene: TRBJ2-2; v_gene: TRBV19; abundance: -; d_gene: -
CDR3nt: TGTGCCAGCTCACCACGGCCGGGACAGGGTTTTCACCTTTCACCCCTCCACTTT; CDR3aa: CASSPRPGQGFHLSPLHF; j_gene: TRBJ1-6; v_gene: TRBV18; abundance: once; d_gene: TRBD1
CDR3nt: TGCAGCGTGATGACTAGCGGGGTAGAGACCCAGTACTTC; CDR3aa: CSVMTSGVETQYF; j_gene: TRBJ2-5; v_gene: TRBV29-1; abundance: -; d_gene: TRBD2
CDR3nt: TGTGCCAGCAGCCGACAGGGGGAGGCCGGGGAGCTGTTTTTT; CDR3aa: CASSRQGEAGELFF; j_gene: TRBJ2-2; v_gene: TRBV9; abundance: -; d_gene: TRBD1
CDR3nt: TGTGCCAGCAGCATCAGATATGCAAGGAAGGACAGGGTTCGGGGTACGCAGTATTTT; CDR3aa: CASSIRYARKDRVRGTQYF; j_gene: TRBJ2-3; v_gene: TRBV28; abundance: -; d_gene: TRBD1
CDR3nt: TGTGCCAGCAGCCGAATCGGGGGGCTGAACACTGAAGCTTTCTTT; CDR3aa: CASSRIGGLNTEAFF; j_gene: TRBJ1-1; v_gene: TRBV7-6; abundance: -; d_gene: -
CDR3nt: TGTGCCAGCAGCGGCGCAGGGGGGCAGAACACTGAAGCTTTCTTT; CDR3aa: CASSGAGGQNTEAFF; j_gene: TRBJ1-1; v_gene: TRBV7-6; abundance: -; d_gene: TRBD1
CDR3nt: TGCAGCGTTGGGGACAACGGGTGGGATCAGCCCCAGCATTTT; CDR3aa: CSVGDNGWDQPQHF; j_gene: TRBJ1-5; v_gene: TRBV29-1; abundance: -; d_gene: -
CDR3nt: TGTGCCAGCAGTGAATCGACAGGGCCGGGTTCACCCCTCCACTTT; CDR3aa: CASSESTGPGSPLHF; j_gene: TRBJ1-6; v_gene: TRBV2; abundance: -; d_gene: TRBD1
CDR3nt: TGTGCCAGTAGTATGGGGGACAGGGCGGGAGGAGAGACCCAGTACTTC; CDR3aa: CASSMGDRAGGETQYF; j_gene: TRBJ2-5; v_gene: TRBV19; abundance: -; d_gene: -
CDR3nt: TGTGCCAGCAGCTTGACAGGGACAGACGGAGAAAAACTGTTTTTT; CDR3aa: CASSLTGTDGEKLFF; j_gene: TRBJ1-4; v_gene: TRBV6-4; abundance: once; d_gene: TRBD1
CDR3nt: TGTGCCAGCAGCTTCTTCCGGACACCTCAGGCCCATCAGCCCCAGCATTTT; CDR3aa: CASSFFRTPQAHQPQHF; j_gene: TRBJ1-5; v_gene: TRBV7-8; abundance: -; d_gene: -
CDR3nt: TGTGCCAGCAGTTCGGGACAGCTCATGGACGAGCAGTACTTC; CDR3aa: CASSSGQLMDEQYF; j_gene: TRBJ2-7; v_gene: TRBV28; abundance: -; d_gene: TRBD1
CDR3nt: TGTGCCAGCAGCTCCTACGGTACAACTAATGAAAAACTGTTTTTT; CDR3aa: CASSSYGTTNEKLFF; j_gene: TRBJ1-4; v_gene: TRBV7-9; abundance: -; d_gene: -
CDR3nt: TGTGCCAGCAGTTTAACTAGCGGGGTCTCCTACGAGCAGTACTTC; CDR3aa: CASSLTSGVSYEQYF; j_gene: TRBJ2-7; v_gene: TRBV28; abundance: -; d_gene: TRBD2
CDR3nt: TGTGCCAGCCTAGAAAGACCTTCCCCAGATACGCAGTATTTT; CDR3aa: CASLERPSPDTQYF; j_gene: TRBJ2-3; v_gene: TRBV7-8; abundance: -; d_gene: -
CDR3nt: TGTGCCAGCATTCTAGCGGGAATGGATACGCAGTATTTT; CDR3aa: CASILAGMDTQYF; j_gene: TRBJ2-3; v_gene: TRBV2; abundance: -; d_gene: TRBD2
CDR3nt: TGCGCCAGCAGCCAAGTTAGCCTAGGACTAGCGGGAGGGCCATCCACAGATACGCAGTATTTT; CDR3aa: CASSQVSLGLAGGPSTDTQYF; j_gene: TRBJ2-3; v_gene: TRBV4-1; abundance: -; d_gene: TRBD2
CDR3nt: TGTGCCAGCAGCCCCCCCGGAGGTGAGGGGGCGGTTACACCCCTCCACTTT; CDR3aa: CASSPPGGEGAVTPLHF; j_gene: TRBJ1-6; v_gene: TRBV28; abundance: -; d_gene: TRBD1
CDR3nt: TGTGCCAGCAGGTCCGGGACAATGAACACTGAAGCTTTCTTT; CDR3aa: CASRSGTMNTEAFF; j_gene: TRBJ1-1; v_gene: TRBV28; abundance: -; d_gene: -
CDR3nt: TGTGCCAGCAGCTCCTACCCGGGACAGTATAGTTCACCCCTCCACTTT; CDR3aa: CASSSYPGQYSSPLHF; j_gene: TRBJ1-6; v_gene: TRBV7-2; abundance: -; d_gene: TRBD1
CDR3nt: TGTGCCAGCAGCTTGGCTTACGCGGCTAGCGGGAGGAGGGCAGAGACCCAGTACTTC; CDR3aa: CASSLAYAASGRRAETQYF; j_gene: TRBJ2-5; v_gene: TRBV5-6; abundance: -; d_gene: TRBD2
CDR3nt: TGCAGCGGGAGACGGGGTAATGAAAAACTGTTTTTT; CDR3aa: CSGRRGNEKLFF; j_gene: TRBJ1-4; v_gene: TRBV29-1; abundance: -; d_gene: -
CDR3nt: TGTGCCAGCAGTGTAAGACAAGCTAGCACAGATACGCAGTATTTT; CDR3aa: CASSVRQASTDTQYF; j_gene: TRBJ2-3; v_gene: TRBV27; abundance: -; d_gene: -
CDR3nt: TGTGCCAGCAGCTTAGAAACGGGGGAAAAACTGTTTTTT; CDR3aa: CASSLETGEKLFF; j_gene: TRBJ1-4; v_gene: TRBV7-9; abundance: few; d_gene: -
CDR3nt: TGTGCCAGCAGTTTCCGGAGCCAGGGAGATACGCAGTATTTT; CDR3aa: CASSFRSQGDTQYF; j_gene: TRBJ2-3; v_gene: TRBV25-1; abundance: once; d_gene: -
CDR3nt: TGTGCCAGCAGCCCCCCAGGGGGGTATCAGCCCCAGCATTTT; CDR3aa: CASSPPGGYQPQHF; j_gene: TRBJ1-5; v_gene: TRBV7-9; abundance: -; d_gene: TRBD1
CDR3nt: TGTGCCAGCCATAACCGGGACAGGGTAGGCCCCGAAGCTTTCTTT; CDR3aa: CASHNRDRVGPEAFF; j_gene: TRBJ1-1; v_gene: TRBV10-3; abundance: few; d_gene: TRBD1
CDR3nt: TGTGCCAGCAGTCCGCGCACTTCCTCTAGGACAAGACTCTTGAGGTACACCTTC; CDR3aa: CASSPRTSSRTRLLRYTF; j_gene: TRBJ1-2; v_gene: TRBV27; abundance: -; d_gene: -
CDR3nt: TGTGCCAGCAGCTTTGGAAAGGGGGCGAGAGGGAAGTCCTACGAGCAGTACTTC; CDR3aa: CASSFGKGARGKSYEQYF; j_gene: TRBJ2-7; v_gene: TRBV7-9; abundance: once; d_gene: TRBD1
CDR3nt: TGTGCCAGCAGCGCCGCTTCGAGGATGAACACTGAAGCTTTCTTT; CDR3aa: CASSAASRMNTEAFF; j_gene: TRBJ1-1; v_gene: TRBV9; abundance: -; d_gene: -
CDR3nt: TGTGCCTGGAGTAAAATGACGGGTGATCAGCCCCAGCATTTT; CDR3aa: CAWSKMTGDQPQHF; j_gene: TRBJ1-5; v_gene: TRBV30; abundance: -; d_gene: -
CDR3nt: TGTGCCAGCAGCTCCAGGGTAAAGCAAGAGACCCAGTACTTC; CDR3aa: CASSSRVKQETQYF; j_gene: TRBJ2-5; v_gene: TRBV7-9; abundance: -; d_gene: -
CDR3nt: TGCGCCAGCAGCGCCCCTGGGGCCTCCTACAATGAGCAGTTCTTC; CDR3aa: CASSAPGASYNEQFF; j_gene: TRBJ2-1; v_gene: TRBV5-1; abundance: few; d_gene: -
CDR3nt: TGCGCCAGCAGCTTGGGGGGGCTGGGAGAAAAACTGTTTTTT; CDR3aa: CASSLGGLGEKLFF; j_gene: TRBJ1-4; v_gene: TRBV5-1; abundance: few; d_gene: -